This record covers a single T cell receptor (beta chain). The data stem from a study of CD8+CD57+ T cells in acquired aplastic anemia. Across the whole study: Sorting CD4+ and CD8+ cells gave DNA averaging approximately 3 ug.

According to the study, genomic DNA was the template for TCR beta VDJ and CDR3 profiling. MiXCR was run by TCRdb on the reads, yielding one entry per CDR3 protein. The repertoire includes about 190,000 distinct CDR3 sequences, approximately 49% of them detected once, and 16% sits in the top ten. Germline-derived CDR1 and CDR2 are KGHSH and LQKENI. Trimming pared 3 bases from V and 12 bases from J, leaving 14 bases between. This CDR3 spans 13 amino acids. The chain employs TRBV18 and TRBJ1-4, with D possibly being TRBD1 (5 bases). The sequence was obtained from a human donor in good health, serving as a control. The sample taken for sequencing was sorted CD4+, CD8+, or CD8+CD57+ T cells (not recorded which) from PBMCs. CDR3 nucleotides: TGTGCCAGCTCACCCGACCAGAGAGGGGAACTGTTTTTT. Translation: CASSPDQRGELFF.